This T cell receptor beta chain derives from a study of CD4 T cells in relation to SARS-CoV-2 and coronaviruses (dated by TCRdb to about 2021). Study-level background: Shared crossreactive spike epitopes were mapped to their HLA restriction using patient-derived lymphoblastoid cell lines. Memory CD4+ T cell crossreactivity between SARS-CoV-2 and common cold coronavirus spike proteins was assessed at the TCR clonotype level in the study. The Adaptive Biotechnologies TCR-sequencing kit was used to sequence samples from three pre-COVID donors and the naive versus memory experiments, while other data came from Illumina-based sequencing. Expansion assays from other donors in the study were sequenced with a different, Illumina-based TCR-beta assay. The paper's findings and limits, for the study overall: No donor contributed both pre-pandemic and post-infection samples, which limited tracing the source of pre-existing responses. Crossreactivity analysis was centred on spike protein, so crossreactivity against other viral proteins was not assessed. Roughly 64% of donors had memory CD4+ clonotypes that crossrecognized SARS-CoV-2 and at least one common cold coronavirus spike. Sequencing naive versus memory cells indicated that the assay picks up memory recall responses, not primary responses primed during culture. Significantly weaker SARS-CoV-2-driven expansion was shown by crossreactive clones than by monoreactive clones, consistent with antigenic imprinting. The study was limited by small numbers of patients and tested TCRs.

CD4+ T cells from unexposed donors were collected before the COVID-19 pandemic (2011-2018). Naive and memory CD4+ T cells were separated from cryopreserved PBMCs by first enriching for CD4 and then performing EasySep naive CD4+ T cell enrichment. The leukapheresis product for the unexposed donors was obtained through commercial purchase. PBMCs were isolated from leukapheresis product or whole blood by Ficoll-Paque PLUS gradient centrifugation. PBMCs were either cryopreserved at -140 degrees C or used fresh in the expansion assay. The QIAamp Micro DNA Kit was used to extract genomic DNA from the CD4+ T cells. Counted from cysteine to phenylalanine, this CDR3 has 18 amino acids. This entry keeps only the CDR3 DNA: 54 bases, framed from base 1. V and J are trimmed by 4 bases and 7 bases, and the gene matches miss 16 bases of the junction. CDR1 and CDR2 were assigned from the germline V gene as SGDLS and YYNGEE.

In the case of this clone: It lacks a known antigen. Base qualities are not recorded, but no much larger clone differs from it by a single base.

Deep-resolution immunoSEQ TCR-beta sequencing was performed on DNA from uncultured naive and memory CD4+ T cells. Under the source paper's analysis protocol: During preprocessing, nonproductive sequences were discarded, as were any CDR3s that did not begin with C, did not end with F or W, or were shorter than 7 amino acids. Cultured and uncultured naive and memory CD4+ repertoires were searched for previously identified spike- and CEF-reactive CDR3s. After three terminal residues were trimmed from each end, CDR3 homology was quantified as pairwise Levenshtein distance using the stringdist R package. In TCRdb, the immuneACCESS table is reduced to in-frame sequences with V and J assigned. These tables do not hold every clone; where another copy was compared, an unresolved V gene accounts for under half, and the others remain unexplained. That table is the source of V, J and clone size, and D and trimming were worked out from the DNA. For this sample the table gives around 56,000 clones, of which 86% were detected only once. Around 1.3% of the sample comes from the top ten.

Recombination linked TRBV9 to TRBJ2-2, with TRBD2 matching 10 junction bases. The sample was memory CD4+ T cells from PBMCs. The cell subset or site label corresponds to: memory (non-naive) CD4+ T cells. This receptor was obtained from a human donor in good health. The DNA sequence is as follows: TGTGCCAGCAGCCCCGGTAGGGCTAGCGGGAGAATTAACGGGGAGCTGTTTTTT. Translation gives CASSPGRASGRINGELFF. With the rest looked up from the reference TRBV9 and TRBJ2-2 genes rather than sequenced, the full variable domain is DSGVTQTPKHLITATGQRVTLRCSPRSGDLSVYWYQQSLDQGLQFLIQYYNGEERAKGNILERFSAQQFPDLHSELNLSSLELGDSALYFCASSPGRASGRINGELFFGEGSRLTVL.